The clone carrying this T cell receptor (beta chain) was seen once. Antigen specificity is unknown. The data belong to a study of radiotherapy plus CTLA-4 blockade in lung cancer. Study context: Objective responses were recorded in roughly 20% of patients, with disease control recorded in approximately 32%. Findings of the study overall: According to reports, early shifts in blood T cell clones, alongside interferon-beta, forecast response most accurately. Blood TCR clones of tumor origin expanded after radiotherapy plus ipilimumab.

The method was immunoSEQ multiplex PCR; TCRdb's version includes in-frame clones alone and lacks a portion of them. This table holds about 45,000 clones, around 72% found once. The CDR3 spans 14 residues. Trimming cost V 7 bases and J 5 bases; bases outside gene matches: 8. Germline CDR1 reads MNHNY; CDR2 reads SVGAGI (reference sequence). Focal radiation plus CTLA-4 blockade with ipilimumab was given to patients with chemo-refractory metastatic non-small-cell lung cancer. J is TRBJ1-1 and V is TRBV6-6; TRBD1 aligns across 9 bases. The material was peripheral blood, obtained from a patient treated with radiotherapy plus ipilimumab. The sequence was obtained from a human donor with non-small cell lung cancer who had a complete response to radiotherapy plus ipilimumab. The CDR3 DNA is TGTGCCAGCATCCCCGGGACAGGGAATACTGAAGCTTTCTTT. Protein: CASIPGTGNTEAFF.